This record concerns one T cell receptor (beta chain) sequence. What it binds is not known. At one of its ends the junction is not consistent with the germline gene, which may arise from a read error. Germline assignment: CDR1 LNHDA and CDR2 SQIVND (reference sequence). The length of the CDR3 is 16 residues. Sequenced by immunoSEQ multiplex PCR; TCRdb stores in-frame clones only, minus some. The sample records approximately 150,000 clones, less than 95% being singletons. The data were obtained in a study of T cell responses to AZD1222 COVID-19 vaccine. Findings and limits, study-wide: Of the AZD1222 recipients, only 5 to 7 were seropositive at baseline. Repertoire sampling occurred only after the peak T cell response.

This chain connects TRBV19 to TRBJ2-6, with unresolved D. This specimen was peripheral blood, taken 28 days after the second AZD1222 dose. The receptor's source is an adult who received the AZD1222 COVID-19 vaccine. CDR3 nucleotides: TGTGCCAGTAGTCTAGACTTTTCCTCTGGGGCCAACGTCCTGACTTTC. Encoded protein: CASSLDFSSGANVLTF.